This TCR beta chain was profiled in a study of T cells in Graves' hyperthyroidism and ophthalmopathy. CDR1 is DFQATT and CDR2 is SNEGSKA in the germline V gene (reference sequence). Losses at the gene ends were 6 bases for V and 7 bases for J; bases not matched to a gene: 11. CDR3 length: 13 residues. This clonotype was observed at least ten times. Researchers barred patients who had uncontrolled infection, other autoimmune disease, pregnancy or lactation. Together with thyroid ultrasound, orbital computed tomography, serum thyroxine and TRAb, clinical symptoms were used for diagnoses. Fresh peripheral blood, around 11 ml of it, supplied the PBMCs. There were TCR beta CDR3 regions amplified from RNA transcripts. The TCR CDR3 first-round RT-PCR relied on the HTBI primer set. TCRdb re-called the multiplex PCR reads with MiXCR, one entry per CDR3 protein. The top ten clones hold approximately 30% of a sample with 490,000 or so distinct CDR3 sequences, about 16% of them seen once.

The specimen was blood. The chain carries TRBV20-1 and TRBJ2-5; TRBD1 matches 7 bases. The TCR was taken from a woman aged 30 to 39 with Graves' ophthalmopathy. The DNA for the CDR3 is TGCAGTGCAACCGGGACAGTTGGCGTGACCCAGTACTTC. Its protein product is CSATGTVGVTQYF.